One T cell receptor beta chain is described in this entry. Antigen specificity is unknown. Germline CDR1 reads ENHRY; CDR2 reads SYGVKD. V lost 4 bases to trimming and J lost 6 bases; unmatched junction nucleotides: 9. This CDR3 has 15 residues. The source of the sample is a study of cytomegalovirus exposure and HLA in healthy donors. Study-wide findings and caveats: That first-cohort TCR clusters tended to co-occur in the 95 to 150 validation repertoires was found in a later analysis. A list of 164 TCR beta chains associated with cytomegalovirus was given.

Assay used: immunoSEQ multiplex PCR; TCRdb lists only in-frame clones, some missing. This sample has roughly 150,000 clones, with approximately 96% found just once. The genes are TRBV10-3 and TRBJ2-1; 7 bases map to TRBD1. This receptor was taken from a woman younger than 30 in good health and CMV-seronegative. Specimen: PBMCs. CDR3 protein: CAISVTGFGVNEQFF. For the CDR3, the DNA is TGTGCCATCAGTGTGACAGGGTTCGGAGTCAATGAGCAGTTCTTC.